This TCR beta chain derives from a study of shared clonotypes between healthy human individuals. Germline V CDR1 and CDR2: LNHDA, SQIVND (reference sequence). The CDR3 is made up of 14 amino acids. V trimming: 7 bases; J trimming: 6 bases; junction bases outside the gene matches: 6. Sequencing was performed with immunoSEQ multiplex PCR; in TCRdb, only in-frame clones are kept and a portion is missing. The sample yields some 650,000 clones, 97% seen once. This clone has just one count. This sequence joins TRBV19 and TRBJ1-4, with 9 bases that match TRBD1. The TCR sequence derives from a woman younger than 45 in good health. Sequencing used naive CD4+ T cells sorted from blood. This sample's subset: CD45RA+ positively selected. CDR3 nucleotides: TGTGCCAGTACCGGGACAGGGTGGGATGAAAAACTGTTTTTT. Translation: CASTGTGWDEKLFF.